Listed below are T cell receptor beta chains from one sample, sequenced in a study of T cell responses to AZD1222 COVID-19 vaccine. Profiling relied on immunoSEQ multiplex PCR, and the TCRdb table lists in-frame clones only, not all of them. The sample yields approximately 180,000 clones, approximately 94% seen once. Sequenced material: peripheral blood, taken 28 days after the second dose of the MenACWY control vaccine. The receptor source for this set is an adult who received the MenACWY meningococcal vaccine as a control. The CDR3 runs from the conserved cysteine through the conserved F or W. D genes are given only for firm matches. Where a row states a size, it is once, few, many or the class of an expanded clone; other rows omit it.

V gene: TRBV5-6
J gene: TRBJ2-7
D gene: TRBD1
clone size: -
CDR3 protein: CASSRAGQALYEQYF
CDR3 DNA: TGTGCCAGCAGCCGTGCGGGACAGGCCCTCTACGAGCAGTACTTC

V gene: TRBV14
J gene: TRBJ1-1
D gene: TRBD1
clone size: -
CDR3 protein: CASSARQGSNEAFF
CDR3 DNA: TGTGCCAGCAGCGCCCGACAGGGAAGCAATGAAGCTTTCTTT

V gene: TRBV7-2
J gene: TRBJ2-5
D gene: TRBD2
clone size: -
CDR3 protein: CASSREGRQETQYF
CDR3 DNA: TGTGCCAGCAGCAGGGAGGGACGACAAGAGACCCAGTACTTC

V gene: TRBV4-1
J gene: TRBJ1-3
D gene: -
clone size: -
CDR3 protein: CASSQSDRSGNTIYF
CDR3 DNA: TGCGCCAGCAGCCAAAGTGATCGTTCTGGAAACACCATATATTTT

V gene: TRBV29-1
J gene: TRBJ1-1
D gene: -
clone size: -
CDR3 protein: CSVLRGAEAFF
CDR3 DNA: TGCAGCGTCCTTAGAGGGGCTGAAGCTTTCTTT

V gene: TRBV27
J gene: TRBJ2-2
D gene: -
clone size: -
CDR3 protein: CASRGSWTGELFF
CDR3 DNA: TGTGCCAGCAGGGGAAGTTGGACCGGGGAGCTGTTTTTT

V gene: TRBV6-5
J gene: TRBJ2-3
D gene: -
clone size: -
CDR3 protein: CASRPYAGREDTQYF
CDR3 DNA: TGTGCCAGCAGGCCCTATGCGGGCCGGGAAGATACGCAGTATTTT

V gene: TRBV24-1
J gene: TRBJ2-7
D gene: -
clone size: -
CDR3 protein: CATSFNYEQYF
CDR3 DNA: TGTGCCACCAGTTTCAACTACGAGCAGTACTTC

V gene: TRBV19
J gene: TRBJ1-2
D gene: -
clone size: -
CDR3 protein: CASSGTPFGYTF
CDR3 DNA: TGTGCCAGTTCCGGGACCCCCTTTGGCTACACCTTC

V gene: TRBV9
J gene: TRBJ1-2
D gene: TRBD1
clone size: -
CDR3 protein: CASSGQGAGYTF
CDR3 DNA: TGTGCCAGCAGCGGGCAGGGGGCAGGCTACACCTTC

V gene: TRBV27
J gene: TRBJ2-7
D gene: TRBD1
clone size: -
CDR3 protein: CASTALPGQGYHEQYF
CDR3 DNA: TGTGCCAGTACCGCGTTACCGGGACAGGGTTACCACGAGCAGTACTTC

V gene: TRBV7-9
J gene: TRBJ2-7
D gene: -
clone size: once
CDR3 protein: CASSLALYEQYF
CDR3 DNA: TGTGCCAGCAGCTTAGCGCTCTACGAGCAGTACTTC

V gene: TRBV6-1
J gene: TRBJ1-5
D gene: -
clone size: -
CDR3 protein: CASSEGSRSNQPQHF
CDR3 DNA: TGTGCCAGCAGTGAGGGCAGTCGGAGCAATCAGCCCCAGCATTTT

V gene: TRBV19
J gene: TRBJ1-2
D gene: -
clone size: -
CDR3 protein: CASSLLRDLGKQDYGYTF
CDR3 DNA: TGTGCCAGTAGCCTCCTGAGGGACCTGGGGAAACAGGACTATGGCTACACCTTC

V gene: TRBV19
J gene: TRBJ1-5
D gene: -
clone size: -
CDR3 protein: CASSIFTGYNQPQHF
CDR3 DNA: TGTGCCAGTAGTATATTCACGGGCTACAATCAGCCCCAGCATTTT

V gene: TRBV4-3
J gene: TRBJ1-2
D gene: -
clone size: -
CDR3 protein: CASSQDGGFYGYTF
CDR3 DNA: TGCGCCAGCAGCCAAGATGGGGGATTCTATGGCTACACCTTC

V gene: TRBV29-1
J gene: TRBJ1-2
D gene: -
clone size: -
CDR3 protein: CSGGWDYGYTF
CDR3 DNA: TGCAGCGGGGGTTGGGACTATGGCTACACCTTC

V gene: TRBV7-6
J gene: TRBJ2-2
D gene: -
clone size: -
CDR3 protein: CASSSSLAGELFF
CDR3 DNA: TGTGCCAGCAGCTCATCCCTGGCCGGGGAGCTGTTTTTT

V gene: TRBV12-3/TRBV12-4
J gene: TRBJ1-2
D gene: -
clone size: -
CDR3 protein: CASSLLDYGYTF
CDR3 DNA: TGTGCCAGCAGCCTCTTGGACTATGGCTACACCTTC

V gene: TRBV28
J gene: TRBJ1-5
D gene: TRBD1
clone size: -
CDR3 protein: CASSLVRGWTDRPNQPQHF
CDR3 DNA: TGTGCCAGCAGTTTGGTCCGGGGCTGGACGGACAGGCCAAATCAGCCCCAGCATTTT

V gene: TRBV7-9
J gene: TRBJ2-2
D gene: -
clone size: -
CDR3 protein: CASSLAVGLNTGELFF
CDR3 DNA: TGTGCCAGCAGCTTAGCCGTGGGCCTGAACACCGGGGAGCTGTTTTTT

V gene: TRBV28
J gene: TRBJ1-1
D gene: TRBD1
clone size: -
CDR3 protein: CASSLSSPGGLTEAFF
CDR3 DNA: TGTGCCAGCAGTTTATCGTCCCCAGGGGGCCTCACTGAAGCTTTCTTT

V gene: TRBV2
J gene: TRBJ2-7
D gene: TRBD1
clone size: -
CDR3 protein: CASRTPQRTGVGYEQYF
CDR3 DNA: TGTGCCAGCAGGACCCCCCAACGTACAGGGGTCGGCTACGAGCAGTACTTC

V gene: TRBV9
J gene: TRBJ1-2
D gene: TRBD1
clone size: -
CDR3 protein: CASSVGTGLNNGYTF
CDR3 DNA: TGTGCCAGCAGCGTAGGGACAGGGCTAAACAATGGCTACACCTTC

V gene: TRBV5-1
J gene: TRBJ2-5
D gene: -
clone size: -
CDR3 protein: CASSPHTRGRETQYF
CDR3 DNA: TGCGCCAGCAGCCCACATACTAGGGGTCGGGAGACCCAGTACTTC

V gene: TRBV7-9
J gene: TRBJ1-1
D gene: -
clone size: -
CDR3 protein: CASKPRPGTFSNTEAFF
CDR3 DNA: TGTGCCAGCAAGCCTCGCCCCGGGACATTTTCGAACACTGAAGCTTTCTTT

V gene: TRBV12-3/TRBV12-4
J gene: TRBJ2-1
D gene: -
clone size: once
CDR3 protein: CAASLYNEQFF
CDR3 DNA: TGTGCCGCATCCCTTTACAATGAGCAGTTCTTC

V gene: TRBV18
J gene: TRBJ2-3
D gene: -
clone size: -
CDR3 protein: CASKGDTQYF
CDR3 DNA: TGTGCCAGCAAGGGAGATACGCAGTATTTT

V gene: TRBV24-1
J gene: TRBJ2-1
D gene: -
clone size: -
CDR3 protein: CATSRAGYNEQFF
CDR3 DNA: TGTGCCACCAGTAGGGCAGGATACAATGAGCAGTTCTTC

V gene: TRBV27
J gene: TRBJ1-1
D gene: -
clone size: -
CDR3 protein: CASRRMGGYTEAFF
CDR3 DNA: TGTGCCAGCAGACGCATGGGGGGTTATACTGAAGCTTTCTTT

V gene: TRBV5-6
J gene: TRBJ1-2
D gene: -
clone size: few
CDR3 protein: CASSRPPYREQNYGYTF
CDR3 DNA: TGTGCCAGCAGCCGACCCCCCTACAGGGAGCAAAACTATGGCTACACCTTC

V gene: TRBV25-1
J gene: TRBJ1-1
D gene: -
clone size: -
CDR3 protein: CASSEPHFTGAFF
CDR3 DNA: TGTGCCAGCAGTGAGCCCCACTTTACCGGCGCTTTCTTT

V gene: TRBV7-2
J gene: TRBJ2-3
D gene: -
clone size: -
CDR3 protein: CASSFGTGVPDTQYF
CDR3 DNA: TGTGCCAGCAGCTTCGGGACCGGAGTCCCAGATACGCAGTATTTT

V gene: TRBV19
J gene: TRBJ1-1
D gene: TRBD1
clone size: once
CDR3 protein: CASSVQGTGTEAFF
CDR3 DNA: TGTGCCAGTAGTGTACAGGGGACGGGCACTGAAGCTTTCTTT

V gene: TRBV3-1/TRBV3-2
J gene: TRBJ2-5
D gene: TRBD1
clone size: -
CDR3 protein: CASSSGQGGTQYF
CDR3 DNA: TGTGCCAGCAGCTCGGGACAGGGTGGGACCCAGTACTTC

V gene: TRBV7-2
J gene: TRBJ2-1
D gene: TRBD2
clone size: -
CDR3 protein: CASSFHSGVPYNEQFF
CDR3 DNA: TGTGCCAGCAGCTTTCATAGCGGGGTCCCCTACAATGAGCAGTTCTTC

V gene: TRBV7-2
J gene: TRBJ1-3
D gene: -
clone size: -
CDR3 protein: CASSFFSDTIYF
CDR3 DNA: TGTGCCAGCAGCTTTTTCTCGGACACCATATATTTT

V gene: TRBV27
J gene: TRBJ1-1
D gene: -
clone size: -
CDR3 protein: CASSLAPYTEAFF
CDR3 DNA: TGTGCCAGCAGTTTGGCCCCGTACACTGAAGCTTTCTTT

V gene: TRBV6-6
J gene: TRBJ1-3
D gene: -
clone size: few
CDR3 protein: CASIGRDLSGNTIYF
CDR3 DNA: TGTGCCAGCATCGGCCGGGACCTATCTGGAAACACCATATATTTT

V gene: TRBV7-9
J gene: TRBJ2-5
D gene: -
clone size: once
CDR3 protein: CASSLVNGETQYF
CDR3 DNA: TGTGCCAGCAGCTTAGTTAATGGGGAGACCCAGTACTTC

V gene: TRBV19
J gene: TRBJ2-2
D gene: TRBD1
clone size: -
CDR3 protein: CASSRPDRGLTGELFF
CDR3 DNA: TGTGCCAGTAGTCGACCGGACAGGGGACTCACCGGGGAGCTGTTTTTT

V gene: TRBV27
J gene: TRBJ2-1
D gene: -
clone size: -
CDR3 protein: CASSLDRMYNEQFF
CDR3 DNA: TGTGCCAGCAGTTTAGACAGGATGTACAATGAGCAGTTCTTC

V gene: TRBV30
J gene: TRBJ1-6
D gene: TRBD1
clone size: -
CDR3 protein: CAWSDGRQGNSPLHF
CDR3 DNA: TGTGCCTGGAGTGACGGGAGACAGGGTAATTCACCCCTCCACTTT

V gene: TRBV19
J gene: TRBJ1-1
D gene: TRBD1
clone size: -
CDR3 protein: CASTPGTAMNTEAFF
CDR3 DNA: TGTGCCAGTACTCCTGGGACAGCAATGAACACTGAAGCTTTCTTT

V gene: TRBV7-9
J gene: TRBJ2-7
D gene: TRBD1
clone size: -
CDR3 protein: CASSFRPGQGSHEQYF
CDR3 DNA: TGTGCCAGCAGCTTTAGACCGGGACAGGGGAGCCACGAGCAGTACTTC

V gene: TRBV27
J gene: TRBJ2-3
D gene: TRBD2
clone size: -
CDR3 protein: CASSRSGRATTDTQYF
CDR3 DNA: TGTGCCAGCAGTCGTAGCGGGAGGGCCACGACAGATACGCAGTATTTT